Below are 5 T cell receptor beta chains sequenced from a single sample in a study of cytomegalovirus exposure and HLA in healthy donors. The table came from immunoSEQ multiplex PCR; TCRdb's copy has only in-frame clones and leaves some out. The sample has approximately 280,000 clones, approximately 87% seen once. The sequenced material came from PBMCs. These receptors came from a woman between 18 and 29 years old in good health and CMV-seronegative.

J is TRBJ2-7 and V is TRBV28; 9 bases match TRBD2. The CDR3 is 17 residues long. The J segment lost 6 bases and the V segment lost 4 bases, leaving 16 bases of the junction unmatched. The germline V gene has CDR1 MDHEN and CDR2 SYDVKM. The CDR3 coding sequence is TGTGCCAGCAGTTCACGTAAACCGGGACTAGCATCTTCCGAGCAGTACTTC. Translating it yields CASSSRKPGLASSEQYF.

CDR3: CASREPGNEQFF. CDR3 nucleotide sequence: TGTGCCAGCAGGGAGCCTGGCAATGAGCAGTTCTTC. V and J are TRBV28 and TRBJ2-1; D call uncertain. V lost 6 bases, J lost 6 bases, and 9 bases lay in between. Germline V gene sequence: CDR1 MDHEN, CDR2 SYDVKM. The CDR3 extends over 12 amino acids.

The chain carries TRBV27 and TRBJ2-1, with D uncertain. Germline V gene sequence: CDR1 MNHEY, CDR2 SMNVEV (reference sequence). The CDR3 sequence is 13 residues long. Trimming removed 5 bases from V and 6 bases from J, with 11 bases in between. The CDR3: CASSPPVRNEQFF. For the CDR3, the DNA is TGTGCCAGCAGTCCTCCCGTTCGCAATGAGCAGTTCTTC.

CDR3 nucleotides: TGTGCCACCAGCAGAGAGTTCGACAGGGGGACCGGAAACACCATATATTTT. Protein product: CATSREFDRGTGNTIYF. This chain connects TRBV15 to TRBJ1-3; 9 nucleotides line up with TRBD1. Germline values: CDR1 LNHNV, CDR2 YYDKDF (reference sequence). The CDR3 runs to 17 residues. V was pared by 0 bases and J by 4 bases, with 7 bases of the junction left unmatched.

The J gene is TRBJ1-2, the V gene TRBV6-1; tentative D call: TRBD1 (6 bases). The V end lost 1 base, the J end lost 4 bases, and 7 bases lay between the germline ends. Germline CDR1 and CDR2: MNHNS and SASEGT. CDR3 length: 13 residues. The CDR3 coding sequence is TGTGCCAGCAGTGAAGGACAGGTCTATGGCTACACCTTC. As protein: CASSEGQVYGYTF.